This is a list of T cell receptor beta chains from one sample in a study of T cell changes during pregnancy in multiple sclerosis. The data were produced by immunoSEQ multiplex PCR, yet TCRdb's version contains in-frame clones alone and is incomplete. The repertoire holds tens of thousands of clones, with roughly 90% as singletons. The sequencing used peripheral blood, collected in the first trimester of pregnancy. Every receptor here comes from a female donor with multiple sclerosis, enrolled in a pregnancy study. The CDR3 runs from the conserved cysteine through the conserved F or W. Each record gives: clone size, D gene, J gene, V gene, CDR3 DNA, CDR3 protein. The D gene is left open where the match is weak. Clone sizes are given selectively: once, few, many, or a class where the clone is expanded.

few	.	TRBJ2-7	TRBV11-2	TGTGCCAGCAGCTTCCCTAGCGTAGCCGAGCAGTACTTC	CASSFPSVAEQYF
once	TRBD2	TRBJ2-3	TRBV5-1	TGCGCCAGCAGCGTAAAACTAGCGGGCAGCACAGATACGCAGTATTTT	CASSVKLAGSTDTQYF
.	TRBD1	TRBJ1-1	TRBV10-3	TGTGCCACCACCCCGGACAGGGGGCCGACCACTGAAGCTTTCTTT	CATTPDRGPTTEAFF
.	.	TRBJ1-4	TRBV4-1	TGCGCCAGCAGCCAAGAAATCGTAGGAGAGGAGCGGGAAAAACTGTTTTTT	CASSQEIVGEEREKLFF
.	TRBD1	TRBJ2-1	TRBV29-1	TGCAGCGTTGCTACCGGGACAGGGGGAAATGAGCAGTTCTTC	CSVATGTGGNEQFF
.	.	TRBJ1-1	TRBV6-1	TGTGCCAGCAGTGCCGGGACACGAGCTTTCTTT	CASSAGTRAFF
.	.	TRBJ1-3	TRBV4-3	TGCGCCAGCAGCCGAGGACAGCCCAGCTCTGGAAACACCATATATTTT	CASSRGQPSSGNTIYF
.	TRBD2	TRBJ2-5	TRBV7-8	TGTGCCAGCAGCGTCCGGGCCCCGGGGGGGACCCAGTACTTC	CASSVRAPGGTQYF
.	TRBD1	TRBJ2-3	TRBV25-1	TGTGCCAGCAGTGAATATAGGGGGCAATCGGATACGCAGTATTTT	CASSEYRGQSDTQYF
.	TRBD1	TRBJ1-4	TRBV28	TGTGCCAGCAGTTCCCTCCGGGGACAGGGCTCCAATGAAAAACTGTTTTTT	CASSSLRGQGSNEKLFF
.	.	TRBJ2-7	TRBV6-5	TGTGCCAGCAGTGCTGGCGGTTACGAGCAGTACTTC	CASSAGGYEQYF
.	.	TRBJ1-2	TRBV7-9	TGTGCCAGCACCCCACTCCCAGGGCCCTTTAACTATGGCTACACCTTC	CASTPLPGPFNYGYTF
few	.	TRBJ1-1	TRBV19	TGTCTCAGGTTGAACACTGAAGCTTTCTTT	CLRLNTEAFF
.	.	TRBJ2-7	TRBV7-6	TGTGCCAGCAGCTTAAACGGGGTTAAAAGCGAGCAGTACTTC	CASSLNGVKSEQYF
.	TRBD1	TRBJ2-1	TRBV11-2	TGTGCCAGCAGCTCCGCCGGACAGGGGGGAAATGAGCAGTTCTTC	CASSSAGQGGNEQFF
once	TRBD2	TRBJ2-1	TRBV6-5	TGTGCCAGCAGTTATACCACCGGGGGGAGTGAGCAGTTCTTC	CASSYTTGGSEQFF
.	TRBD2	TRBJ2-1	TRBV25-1	TGTGCCAGCAGTGATTGGAGGACTAGCCGAGGGAATGAGCAGTTCTTC	CASSDWRTSRGNEQFF
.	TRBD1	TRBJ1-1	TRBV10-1	TGCGCCAGCAGTGGAGGACAGGGGAGCACTGAAGCTTTCTTT	CASSGGQGSTEAFF
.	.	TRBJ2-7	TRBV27	TGTGCCAGCAGATTTACCAGGGGCTACGAGCAGTACTTC	CASRFTRGYEQYF
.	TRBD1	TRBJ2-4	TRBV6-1	TGTGCCAGCAGAGAAGGACAGGGGACAGCCAAAAACATTCAGTACTTC	CASREGQGTAKNIQYF
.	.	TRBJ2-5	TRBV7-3	TGTGCCAGCAGCTTAACGAGTCAAGGTGGTAGAAGGGGAGAGACCCAGTACTTC	CASSLTSQGGRRGETQYF
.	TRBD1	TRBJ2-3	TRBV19	TGTGCCAGTAGTATACTGGGACAGGTGCGCACAGATACGCAGTATTTT	CASSILGQVRTDTQYF
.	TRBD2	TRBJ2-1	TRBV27	TGTGCCAGCAGTTCGGGGACTAGCGCGTACTACAATGAGCAGTTCTTC	CASSSGTSAYYNEQFF
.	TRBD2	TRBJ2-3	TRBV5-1	TGCGCCAGCAGCTTGAGGGGACTAGCGGCCGATACGCAGTATTTT	CASSLRGLAADTQYF
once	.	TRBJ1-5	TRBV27	TGTGCCAGCAGTCCGGGGGTAGCTAGCAATCAGCCCCAGCATTTT	CASSPGVASNQPQHF
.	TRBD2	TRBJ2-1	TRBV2	TGTGCCAGCAGTGAGGTAGCGGGAGTCTACAATGAGCAGTTCTTC	CASSEVAGVYNEQFF
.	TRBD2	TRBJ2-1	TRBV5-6	TGTGCCAGCAGCTCTGCGGGGGATGAGCAGTTCTTC	CASSSAGDEQFF
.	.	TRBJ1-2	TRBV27	TGTGCCAGCAGTTTAACGGGGGGGGGAGACTATGGCTACACCTTC	CASSLTGGGDYGYTF
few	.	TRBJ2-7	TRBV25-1	TGTGCCAGCAGTGGGAACCTTGGATCCTCTACAGCCTACGAGCAGTACTTC	CASSGNLGSSTAYEQYF
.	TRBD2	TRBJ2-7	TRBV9	TGTGCCAGCAGCCCCTTAGCGGGAGGGTACGAGCAGTACTTC	CASSPLAGGYEQYF
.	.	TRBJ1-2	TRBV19	TGTGCCAGTAGCAGGGCCCCCTATGGCTACACCTTC	CASSRAPYGYTF
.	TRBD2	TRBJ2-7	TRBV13	TGTGCCAGCAGCTTGACTAGCGGGTTTTACGAGCAGTACTTC	CASSLTSGFYEQYF
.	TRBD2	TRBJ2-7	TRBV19	TGTGCCAGTAGTATTGGGCTAGCGGTTCGCTACGAGCAGTACTTC	CASSIGLAVRYEQYF